The text below deals with one T cell receptor (beta chain). Its antigen is unidentified. CD4+ T cells from unexposed donors were obtained before the COVID-19 pandemic (2011-2018). Isolation of CD4+ T cells took place after approximately eleven days in culture. TCRdb keeps only in-frame clones here, not all; method: immunoSEQ multiplex PCR. Of tens of thousands of clones in the sample, around 80% were seen once. This sample is drawn from a study of CD4 T cells in relation to SARS-CoV-2 and coronaviruses. This CDR3 is built from 18 residues. The germline gives CDR1 SGHTA, CDR2 FQGNSA. The germline V and J ends were trimmed by 1 base and 5 bases, with 21 bases remaining between them.

Specimen: CD4+ T cells from PBMCs, cultured in vitro. The gene calls are TRBV7-2 and TRBJ1-5; the D is unclear. The clonotype originates from a human donor in good health. For the CDR3, the DNA is TGTGCCAGCAGCTTAGGTCGAGGAACAGTGGTAGGGCATCAGCCCCAGCATTTT. It codes for CASSLGRGTVVGHQPQHF. Using reference TRBV7-2 and TRBJ1-5 for the parts outside the CDR3, the full variable domain is GAGVSQSPSNKVTEKGKDVELRCDPISGHTALYWYRQSLGQGLEFLIYFQGNSAPDKSGLPSDRFSAERTGGSVSTLTIQRTQQEDSAVYLCASSLGRGTVVGHQPQHFGDGTRLSIL.